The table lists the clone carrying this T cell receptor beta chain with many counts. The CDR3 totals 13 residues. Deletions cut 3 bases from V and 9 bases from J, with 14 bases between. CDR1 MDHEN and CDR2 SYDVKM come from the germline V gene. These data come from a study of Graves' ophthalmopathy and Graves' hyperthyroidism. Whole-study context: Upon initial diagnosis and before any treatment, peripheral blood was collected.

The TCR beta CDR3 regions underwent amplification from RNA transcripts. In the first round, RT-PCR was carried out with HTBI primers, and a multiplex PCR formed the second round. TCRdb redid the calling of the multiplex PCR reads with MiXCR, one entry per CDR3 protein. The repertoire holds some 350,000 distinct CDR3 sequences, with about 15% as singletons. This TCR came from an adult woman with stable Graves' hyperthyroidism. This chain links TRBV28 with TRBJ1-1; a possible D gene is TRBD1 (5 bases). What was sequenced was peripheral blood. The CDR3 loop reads CASSLLTDVKAFF. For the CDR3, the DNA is TGTGCCAGCAGTTTGCTGACAGATGTGAAAGCTTTCTTT.